The table lists the clone carrying this TCR beta chain with a count of one. Its antigen is as yet unknown. The donors (healthy individuals) were bone marrow donors. Germline CDR1 SQVTM, CDR2 ANQGSEA. This CDR3 region has 12 residues. Trimming stripped 3 bases from V and 2 bases from J, with 8 bases between. These data belong to a study of cytomegalovirus exposure and HLA in healthy donors. The PCR employed 60 Vbeta primers together with 13 Jbeta primers. Data came from immunoSEQ multiplex PCR; TCRdb stores just in-frame clones and leaves some out. The data contain fewer than 120,000 clones, 65% to 80% of them singletons. Findings and limits, study-wide: Segments of the TCR beta V type were, in most cases, productive about 87% or about 30% of the time in an earlier analysis. The study had only CMV serostatus as immune exposure information. The classifier, whose performance was assessed in both the original and validation cohorts, reportedly diagnosed cytomegalovirus status with high specificity and sensitivity.

The chain links TRBV29-1 to TRBJ2-7; no clear D. Sequenced sample: PBMCs. This TCR derives from a man aged 30-40 years in good health and CMV-seropositive. The CDR3 DNA reads as TGCAGCGTTGAGGGCAGTACCTACGAGCAGTACTTC. Its protein is CSVEGSTYEQYF.